This is a list of T cell receptor beta chains from one sample in a study of shared clonotypes between healthy human individuals. Profiling relied on immunoSEQ multiplex PCR, and the TCRdb table lists in-frame clones only, not all of them. The sample consists of about 2.2 million clones, roughly 91% of them appearing once. The sample consisted of naive CD8+ T cells from PBMCs. The receptors originated from a young man in good health. Some clones in this sample may be carry-over from other donors' samples. CDR3s leave out the opening cysteine and the closing phenylalanine or tryptophan. Rows may omit the clone size; those that give it use once, few, many or a size class.

>.|TRBJ1-1|TRBV20-1|9
SAQTFAEAF
>.|TRBJ1-1|TRBV15|11
ATSNGRNTEAF
>once|TRBJ2-7|TRBV10-2|9
ASSTNYEQY
>.|TRBJ2-2|TRBV9|13
ASSIISGNTGELF
>.|TRBJ2-3|TRBV11-2|12
ASTLTSSTDTQY
>.|TRBJ2-7|TRBV6-5|12
ASSPRTAYYEQY
>.|TRBJ2-1|TRBV28|10
ASRFFGNEQF
>.|TRBJ2-3|TRBV7-3|11
ASEDRGTDTQY
>.|TRBJ2-7|TRBV9|12
ASSVALSSYEQY
>.|TRBJ1-3|TRBV10-3|14
AIRANPWGFRNTIY
>.|TRBJ1-3|TRBV9|11
ASTGLGGNTIY
>.|TRBJ1-3|TRBV13|16
ASSHWQGRGRPGNTIY
>.|TRBJ2-3|TRBV5-1|14
ASSLDRATYTDTQY
>.|TRBJ2-7|TRBV13|10
ASSSRSHEQY
>.|TRBJ2-7|TRBV9|12
ASSPGTRYYEQY
>.|TRBJ1-2|TRBV5-1|13
ASSSTPVSGSGYT
>few|TRBJ1-1|TRBV6-5|11
ASRSTRMGEAF
>.|TRBJ1-1|TRBV9|14
ASSFLGASDNTEAF
>few|TRBJ2-7|TRBV6-1|13
ASSEIQDNSYEQY
>.|TRBJ2-7|TRBV2|12
AAGGDRGVYEQY
>.|TRBJ1-1|TRBV29-1|12
SVEELYANTEAF
>.|TRBJ2-7|TRBV28|13
ASSPQQSSSYEQY
>.|TRBJ2-1|TRBV29-1|12
SVVGASGSNEQF
>.|TRBJ2-5|TRBV10-3|12
AISQGYFEETQY
>.|TRBJ2-7|TRBV5-1|11
ASSLGRDYEQY
>.|TRBJ2-3|TRBV9|12
ASSVVGDTDTQY
>.|TRBJ2-5|TRBV4-1|12
ASSQPGTGGLQY
>.|TRBJ1-3|TRBV7-6|14
ASSSPQGKGGNTIY
>once|TRBJ2-7|TRBV27|13
ASSLSGQGRNEQY
>once|TRBJ2-7|TRBV11-2|12
ASSFGGTTYEQY
>once|TRBJ2-7|TRBV7-9|13
ASSFPPAPPYEQY
>.|TRBJ2-5|TRBV28|14
ASSPAPWGTRETQY
>once|TRBJ2-2|TRBV14|14
ASSHSKDRVTGELF